This TCR beta chain was found in a study of blood T cell repertoires in COVID-19. Study context: The United States, Italy and Spain provided the acute and convalescent COVID-19 samples. Sample material is recorded as cDNA or gDNA derived from T cells, B-cell-depleted T cells, or PBMCs.

The CDR3 is 19 residues long. V shed 0 bases and J 0 bases; nucleotides not matched to a gene: 9. From germline, CDR1 is LNHNV and CDR2 YYDKDF (reference sequence). Sequencing was performed with immunoSEQ multiplex PCR; in TCRdb, only in-frame clones are kept and a portion is missing. Of approximately 220,000 clones listed, 65% to 90% are singletons. Sequencing was done on a sample of peripheral blood. J is TRBJ2-3 and V is TRBV15; 10 nucleotides line up with TRBD1. The receptor's source is a woman in her seventies with acute or convalescent COVID-19. CDR3 DNA sequence: TGTGCCACCAGCAGAGATCGCCCGACAGGGGGCATCAGCACAGATACGCAGTATTTT. It encodes CATSRDRPTGGISTDTQYF.